This TCR beta chain was captured in a study of shared clonotypes between healthy human individuals (dated by TCRdb to 2020 to 2022). Regarding the complete study: The cohort included three men and a couple of women between 18 and 49 years of age. Different laboratories and diverse techniques were used to prepare libraries and sequence TCR repertoires, to increase sequencing depth and limit assay-specific biases. The study deeply sequenced blood TCR repertoires of five healthy adults to estimate repertoire size and the extent of clonotype sharing between individuals. For each donor, three plates each were used for CD4 naive and CD4 memory, two plates were used for CD8 naive, and one plate was used for CD8 memory. Between about 0.9 and 10 billion PBMCs per donor were obtained by leukapheresis. Study-wide conclusions, independent of this receptor: Based on pairwise subsampling, the degree of clonotype sharing among donors was expected to be affected by sequencing depth. Larger estimated clonotype richness was generally found for naive subsets than for memory subsets. Sampling was restricted to blood, and TCR repertoires in tissues likely differ from the TCR repertoires found in blood. Approximately 5% of naive CD4, roughly 3.5% of naive CD8, around 2.3% of memory CD4, and around 0.42% of memory CD8 clonotypes were shared across several donors. Compared with non-shared clonotypes, the clonotypes found in all four sorted-subset donors had higher generation probabilities. The small number of donors limited the genetic and exposure-history diversity represented. Rarefaction of sorted-subset datasets indicated incomplete sequencing despite the large sequencing depth.

Donors were healthy HIV-negative adults with no recently reported acute infections or vaccinations. Every donor was a Caucasian adult living in Nashville, Tennessee, USA. CD4+ T cells were enriched by magnetic negative selection, after which naive cells were positively selected on CD45RA and the negative fraction was taken as the memory subset. Blood was collected by leukapheresis, and PBMCs were isolated by Ficoll-Histopaque density gradient centrifugation and then cryopreserved in liquid nitrogen vapor phase. Analytical flow cytometry was used to check the purity and quantity of every magnetically sorted T cell population. From each sorted fraction, genomic DNA was isolated and quantified by UV absorbance on a Nanodrop 2000c. According to the germline V gene, CDR1 reads SQVTM and CDR2 reads ANQGSEA. The CDR3, cysteine through phenylalanine, is 12 amino acids long. Just the 36-base CDR3 DNA is kept, in frame starting at base 1. V loses 1 base of germline sequence and J loses 5 bases, and the interval between the two ends is 7 bases.

For this clone: No cognate antigen has been identified for it. Base qualities were left out, and no much larger clone turns up one base away.

TCR CDR3 regions were amplified from genomic DNA by multiplex PCR using the deep immunoSEQ assay. Genomic DNA extracted from each cell subset was distributed evenly over all wells of several immunoSEQ 96-well plates, and each plate served as one replicate. Each replicate PCR for sorted subsets received around 0.2 ug genomic DNA, equal to 28,000 or so T cell genomes. Purified libraries were measured with a Qubit 3.0 fluorometer, size-checked on a Bioanalyzer 2100, and measured again with the KAPA Library Quantification kit. A separate single-read 150-cycle Illumina NextSeq 550 flow cell was used to sequence each immunoSEQ 96-well plate. Turning to the authors' computational methods: Because the immunoSEQ output held only junctional sequences and lacked quality scores, the filtering could not match the filtering applied to full-length reads. Sequences were annotated with PyIR, a Python wrapper for IgBLAST v1.9, using IMGT germline references to assign V/J genes and CDR3. Reads were removed for weak V/J assignments (E-value above 1e-6), missing CDR3, stop codons, out-of-frame junctions, or ambiguous translated residues. V3J clonotypes were defined as sequences sharing an identical inferred V gene, J gene, and CDR3 amino acid sequence. The percentage overlap between two repertoires was calculated by dividing the number of shared unique clonotypes by the size of the smaller repertoire. Repertoire richness was assessed with RTK rarefaction, the Chao1 estimator, and Recon v2.1 estimates of unobserved clonotypes. Generation probabilities were computed with OLGA for all TCRbeta clonotypes obtained by the gDNA method from a handful of donors. Held by TCRdb, this immuneACCESS table contains in-frame sequences only and omits some clones. Under half of the omission traces to an unresolved V gene where checked; the cause of the rest is unknown. V, J and clone size are those of that table, while D and trimming were read from the DNA. The sample table holds 2 million to 3 million clones, of which roughly 93% were seen once. Of the sample, 0.36% is held by the ten largest clones.

The chain couples TRBV29-1 to TRBJ2-3; no D gene call is confident. This receptor was identified in a young man in good health. Some clones in this sample may be carry-over from other donors' samples. Sequences were obtained from naive CD4+ T cells from PBMCs. This specimen's cell subset or site label, interpreted: CD45RA+ positively selected. The nucleotide sequence is given as TGCAGCGTTGAAGGGAAAGGAGATACGCAGTATTTT. The resulting protein is CSVEGKGDTQYF.